This T cell receptor beta chain comes out of a study of shared clonotypes between healthy human individuals. Overall study findings and caveats: Sampling covered blood only; tissue repertoires likely differ.

Profiling relied on immunoSEQ multiplex PCR, and the TCRdb table lists in-frame clones only, not all of them. The sample has roughly 2.4 million clones, around 95% seen once. Comment on this clone: The antigen is undetermined.

CDR3 length equals 16 residues. The V gene end was trimmed by 6 bases and the J gene end by 2 bases; junction bases not matched to a gene: 13. CDR1 is GTSNPN and CDR2 is SVGIG in the germline V gene (reference sequence). Sequenced sample: naive CD4+ T cells sorted from blood. Subset here: CD45RA+ positively selected. This clonotype was sampled from a man younger than 35 in good health. This rearrangement joins TRBV30 to TRBJ2-3, with 8 bases lining up with TRBD2. CDR3 loop: CACDGANGRATDTQYF. The CDR3 region has the DNA TGTGCCTGTGACGGTGCTAACGGGAGGGCCACAGATACGCAGTATTTT.